These 27 T cell receptor beta chains came from one sample sequenced in a study of blood T cell repertoires in COVID-19. Assay: immunoSEQ multiplex PCR; the TCRdb copy retains only in-frame clones and omits some. The sample shows approximately 260,000 clones, under 85% of them seen only once. Source material: peripheral blood. The receptors were gathered from a middle-aged woman with active or convalescent COVID-19.

The rearrangement joins TRBV7-9 to TRBJ2-1, with TRBD1 as a possible D gene (6 bases). The CDR3 has 15 amino acids. Germline lookup yields CDR1 SEHNR and CDR2 FQNEAQ (reference sequence). The V end lost 1 base, the J end lost 6 bases, and 13 bases lay between the germline ends. The CDR3 spells CASSLVGGGRNEQFF. CDR3 coding DNA: TGTGCCAGCAGCTTAGTAGGGGGTGGTCGCAATGAGCAGTTCTTC.

This clone was seen only once. The V gene is TRBV7-9, the J gene TRBJ1-5, with no clear D. The V gene's germline CDR1 is SEHNR and CDR2 FQNEAQ (reference sequence). The CDR3 has 12 amino acids. V was clipped by 1 base and J by 11 bases, with 9 bases between them. CDR3 protein: CASSLGGGAQHF. As DNA, the CDR3 is TGTGCCAGCAGCTTAGGGGGAGGTGCCCAGCATTTT.

The chain carries TRBV6-5 and TRBJ2-7; D may be TRBD2 (5 bases). CDR1 is MNHEY and CDR2 is SVGAGI in the germline V gene. CDR3 length: 14 amino acids. With 7 bases removed from V and 2 bases from J, the gap between germline ends came to 15 bases. This CDR3 reads CASNPSGKPYEQYV. The CDR3 DNA follows: TGTGCCAGCAACCCGTCCGGGAAACCCTACGAGCAGTACGTC.

This clone showed up just a few times. The J gene is TRBJ2-7, the V gene TRBV6-5, with a possible D match to TRBD1 (6 bases). Trimming left V 4 bases short and J 7 bases short, with 14 bases between. Germline values: CDR1 MNHEY, CDR2 SVGAGI. The CDR3 totals 13 residues. CDR3 amino acids: CASSSSFRGEQYV. The CDR3 DNA reads as TGTGCCAGCAGTTCGTCCTTTAGGGGGGAGCAGTACGTC.

The chain carries TRBV7-9 and TRBJ1-1, with 9 bases fitting TRBD1. The trim removed 1 base at V and 3 bases at J, leaving 0 bases unmatched. Germline CDR1 reads SEHNR; CDR2 reads FQNEAQ (reference sequence). CDR3 length equals 14 residues. The CDR3 coding sequence is TGTGCCAGCAGCTTAGGACAGGGGGACACTGAAGCTTTCTTT. This sequence encodes CASSLGQGDTEAFF.

The chain links TRBV6-5 to TRBJ1-2; possibly TRBD1 for D (5 bases). The germline V gene encodes CDR1 MNHEY and CDR2 SVGAGI. This CDR3 is 14 amino acids long. V gave up 2 bases and J gave up 8 bases, with 15 bases separating them. CDR3 sequence (DNA): TGTGCCAGCAGTTACGGAGTACGGTCAGGGGGCTACACCTTC. Translation gives CASSYGVRSGGYTF.

The chain combines TRBV27 with TRBJ2-1; TRBD2 agrees at 8 bases. The CDR3 covers 16 residues. V lost 4 bases, J lost 4 bases, and 9 bases stayed unmatched. CDR1 MNHEY and CDR2 SMNVEV come from the germline V gene (reference sequence). CDR3 protein: CASSSPAGGLYNEQFF. CDR3 nucleotide sequence: TGTGCCAGCAGTTCACCGGCGGGGGGCCTATACAATGAGCAGTTCTTC.

This clone was observed once. The chain employs TRBV2 and TRBJ1-1; D perhaps matches TRBD1 (6 bases). Germline V gene sequence: CDR1 SNHLY, CDR2 FYNNEI. This CDR3 comprises 18 residues. V was trimmed by 6 bases and J by 1 base, leaving 24 bases between them. The CDR3 protein is CASRPNIEVKQGNTEAFF. In nucleotides, the CDR3 is TGTGCCAGCAGACCCAACATCGAGGTCAAACAGGGGAACACTGAAGCTTTCTTT.

This clone was recorded only once. J is TRBJ1-2 and V is TRBV5-1; 10 bases agree with TRBD1. Germline loops: CDR1 SGHRS, CDR2 YFSETQ. The CDR3 covers 15 residues. V shed 0 bases, J shed 8 bases, and the junction held 7 bases outside the gene matches. The CDR3 sequence is CASSLEDRGTEGYTF. The CDR3 DNA sequence: TGCGCCAGCAGCTTGGAGGACAGGGGGACGGAAGGCTACACCTTC.

This clone was counted a few times. The CDR3 DNA sequence: TGTGCCAGCAGCCCTCTTGGGCAGGGCGCCTATGGCTACACCTTC. Amino acid sequence: CASSPLGQGAYGYTF. The gene calls are TRBV7-9 and TRBJ1-2; possibly TRBD1 for D (5 bases). The CDR3 is 15 residues long. The ends were cut back, 5 bases at V and 4 bases at J, with 17 bases in the middle. Germline V CDR1 and CDR2: SEHNR, FQNEAQ (reference sequence).

A few counts support this clone. V is TRBV6-6 and J is TRBJ1-5, with a tentative D call TRBD1 (5 bases). Germline V gene data show CDR1 as MNHNY and CDR2 as SVGAGI (reference sequence). This CDR3 has 14 amino acids. The V end lost 8 bases, the J end lost 0 bases, and 11 bases lay between the germline ends. In DNA, the CDR3 is TGTGCCAGCGACAGCAGTTATAGCAATCAGCCCCAGCATTTT. This translates into CASDSSYSNQPQHF.

This sequence joins TRBV10-3 and TRBJ2-3; 16 nucleotides agree with TRBD2. This CDR3 comprises 18 residues. The ends lost 0 bases at V and 8 bases at J; junction bases unmatched: 8. The germline V gene has CDR1 ENHRY and CDR2 SYGVKD. Written as DNA, the CDR3 is TGTGCCATCAGTGAGTCCGGGACTAGCGGGGGGGGAAGTACTACGCAGTATTTT. Translation gives CAISESGTSGGGSTTQYF.

The CDR3 sequence is CASSTDRTYNEKLFF. The CDR3, as DNA: TGTGCCAGCAGCACCGACAGGACCTATAATGAAAAACTGTTTTTT. The chain couples TRBV11-2 to TRBJ1-4; perhaps TRBD1 as D (6 bases). Germline CDR1 and CDR2: SGHAT and FQNNGV. Trimming cost V 5 bases and J 4 bases, with 14 bases left between them. The CDR3 runs to 15 residues. Full variable domain (missing parts from reference TRBV11-2 and TRBJ1-4): EAGVAQSPRYKIIEKRQSVAFWCNPISGHATLYWYQQILGQGPKLLIQFQNNGVVDDSQLPKDRFSAERLKGVDSTLKIQPAKLEDSAVYLCASSTDRTYNEKLFFGSGTQLSVL.

V gene TRBV2 combines with J gene TRBJ1-3, with 8 bases fitting TRBD1. Trimming took 2 bases from V and 3 from J; bases not matched to a gene: 3. CDR3 length: 15 residues. Germline CDR1 SNHLY, CDR2 FYNNEI. CDR3 nucleotide sequence: TGTGCCAGCAGTGAAAGGACAGGGTATGGAAACACCATATATTTT. Encoded protein: CASSERTGYGNTIYF.

The genes are TRBV15 and TRBJ1-1; D uncertain. This CDR3 is 14 amino acids long. Germline values: CDR1 LNHNV, CDR2 YYDKDF (reference sequence). V lost 1 base and J 1 base, leaving 7 bases between the germline ends. In nucleotides, the CDR3 is TGTGCCACCAGCAGAGGCGGAGAGAACACTGAAGCTTTCTTT. Translated: CATSRGGENTEAFF.

This chain connects TRBV30 to TRBJ1-1, with D possibly being TRBD1 (6 bases). Trimming shortened V by 4 bases and J by 3 bases, and 18 bases separated the two germline ends. The length of the CDR3 is 15 residues. Germline CDR1 and CDR2: GTSNPN and SVGIG (reference sequence). CDR3 coding DNA: TGTGCCTGGACCTTAGTCCCCCAGGGGTACACTGAAGCTTTCTTT. Encoded protein: CAWTLVPQGYTEAFF.

The chain combines TRBV6-6 with TRBJ1-2; 7 nucleotides line up with TRBD1. Germline V gene data show CDR1 as MNHNY and CDR2 as SVGAGI (reference sequence). The CDR3 runs to 14 residues. V dropped 7 bases and J dropped 7; count of bases not matched to a gene: 12. The CDR3 DNA reads as TGTGCCAGCAACACGGGGCAGGGGGTTGGTGGCTACACCTTC. It is translated as CASNTGQGVGGYTF.

The V and J genes are TRBV5-1 and TRBJ2-1; D gene uncertain. The CDR3 spans 14 residues. Looked up from germline, CDR1 is SGHRS and CDR2 is YFSETQ. Trimming took off 4 bases at V and 1 base at J, with 9 bases between the two ends. The CDR3 DNA sequence: TGCGCCAGCAGCCCACAGCTATCCTACAATGAGCAGTTCTTC. It translates to CASSPQLSYNEQFF.

V gene TRBV11-2 combines with J gene TRBJ2-7, with a weak D call TRBD1 (6 bases). With 1 base removed from V and 0 bases from J, the gap between germline ends came to 10 bases. CDR1 is SGHAT and CDR2 is FQNNGV in the germline V gene. The length of the CDR3 is 15 residues. CDR3: CASSLADSLSYEQYF. The CDR3 DNA reads as TGTGCCAGCAGCTTAGCGGACAGCCTCTCCTACGAGCAGTACTTC.

The rearrangement links TRBV5-1 to TRBJ2-5; 12 bases map to TRBD1. Trimming removed 4 bases from V and 9 bases from J; junction bases left unmatched: 16. CDR3 length: 17 amino acids. Germline-derived CDR1 and CDR2 are SGHRS and YFSETQ. CDR3 bases: TGCGCCAGCAGCGGAGATCCCGGGACAGGGGGCGGTGGGTCCCAGTACTTC. It is translated as CASSGDPGTGGGGSQYF.

The chain employs TRBV27 and TRBJ1-1; D gene unclear. The CDR3 extends over 13 amino acids. Germline values: CDR1 MNHEY, CDR2 SMNVEV (reference sequence). Trimming took off 3 bases at V and 8 bases at J, with 13 bases between the two ends. CDR3 amino acids: CASSFRTGGEAFF. The CDR3 DNA follows: TGTGCCAGCAGTTTCCGGACGGGAGGGGAAGCTTTCTTT.

The chain joins TRBV7-3 to TRBJ2-1; 9 nucleotides match TRBD1. CDR1 and CDR2 from the germline V gene are SGHTA and FQGTGA. CDR3 length: 16 residues. Germline trimming cut 4 bases from V and 1 base from J; bases unmatched to any gene: 5. CDR3 DNA: TGTGCCAGCAGCTCGAGACAGGGGGATTCCTACAATGAGCAGTTCTTC. It is translated as CASSSRQGDSYNEQFF.

The chain recombines TRBV9 with TRBJ2-1; TRBD2 is a possible D gene (6 bases). Germline CDR1 reads SGDLS; CDR2 reads YYNGEE. The V end lost 2 bases, the J end lost 3 bases, and 12 bases lay between the germline ends. CDR3 size: 15 residues. The CDR3 bases are TGTGCCAGCAGCGTTGCCGGGACTCACTACAATGAGCAGTTCTTC. Encoded protein: CASSVAGTHYNEQFF. Full variable domain (missing parts from reference TRBV9 and TRBJ2-1): DSGVTQTPKHLITATGQRVTLRCSPRSGDLSVYWYQQSLDQGLQFLIQYYNGEERAKGNILERFSAQQFPDLHSELNLSSLELGDSALYFCASSVAGTHYNEQFFGPGTRLTVL.

The chain has TRBV12-5 and TRBJ2-1; 11 bases align to TRBD2. Germline-derived CDR1 and CDR2 are LGHNT and FRNRAP. This CDR3 has 17 amino acids. V lost 5 bases, J lost 6 bases, and 12 bases stayed unmatched. The CDR3 DNA sequence: TGTGCTAGTGGTCCCTCCCCGACTAGCGGGGTTGGCAATGAGCAGTTCTTC. Its translation: CASGPSPTSGVGNEQFF.

The V call is TRBV28, the J call TRBJ1-2; D is possibly TRBD1 (6 bases). CDR1 and CDR2 from the germline V gene are MDHEN and SYDVKM. CDR3 length: 11 amino acids. The V end lost 5 bases, the J end lost 10 bases, and 11 bases lay between the germline ends. As DNA, the CDR3 is TGTGCCAGCAGTCACAGGGAAGACTACACCTTC. This gives the protein CASSHREDYTF.

This chain uses TRBV19 with TRBJ1-2; D possibly corresponds to TRBD1 (6 bases). The CDR3 totals 15 residues. V dropped 4 bases and J dropped 0 bases, with 12 bases sitting between them. Germline loops: CDR1 LNHDA, CDR2 SQIVND (reference sequence). The CDR3 sequence: CASSTTTGANYGYTF. Written as DNA, the CDR3 is TGTGCCAGTAGTACTACGACAGGAGCTAACTATGGCTACACCTTC. The full variable domain, completed using reference TRBV19 and TRBJ1-2, is DGGITQSPKYLFRKEGQNVTLSCEQNLNHDAMYWYRQDPGQGLRLIYYSQIVNDFQKGDIAEGYSVSREKKESFPLTVTSAQKNPTAFYLCASSTTTGANYGYTFGSGTRLTVV.

Only one count was recorded for this clone. V is TRBV24-1 and J is TRBJ1-5; a possible D gene is TRBD1 (6 bases). CDR1 KGHDR and CDR2 SFDVKD come from the germline V gene. The CDR3 is 14 residues long. Trimming removed 2 bases from V and 5 bases from J, with 9 bases in between. This CDR3 is CATSDYRADQPQHF. The CDR3, as DNA: TGTGCCACCAGTGATTACAGGGCTGATCAGCCCCAGCATTTT.